These T cell receptor beta chains were read from a single sample in a study of OX40 agonist ivuxolimab in advanced cancers. Method: immunoSEQ multiplex PCR; TCRdb's copy keeps in-frame clones and lacks some. The sample lists roughly 11,000 clones, roughly 80% seen once, with roughly 29% in the top ten. Sequences were derived from CD4+ or CD8+ T cells sorted from blood, sampled in a trial of the OX40 agonist ivuxolimab. These receptors were obtained from an adult with an advanced solid tumor such as melanoma, head and neck, liver or kidney cancer. The CDR3 runs from the conserved cysteine through the conserved F or W. D genes are given only for firm matches. Only part of the rows carry a size: once, few, many, or a class if the clone is expanded.

size	J	D	V	DNA	CDR3
medium-sized	TRBJ2-7	.	TRBV29-1	TGCAGCGCTTCACAGGAGAGCTCCTACGAGCAGTACTTC	CSASQESSYEQYF
.	TRBJ2-3	.	TRBV10-3	TGTGCCATCAGCCTCAGGGGCCCCACAGATACGCAGTATTTT	CAISLRGPTDTQYF
.	TRBJ2-7	.	TRBV11-2	TGTGCCAGCAGACGGACTTCCGCAAGGGACGAGCAGTACTTC	CASRRTSARDEQYF
.	TRBJ1-5	.	TRBV2	TGTGCCAGCAGTGGCGCAGGGGCCAATCAGCCCCAGCATTTT	CASSGAGANQPQHF
once	TRBJ2-3	.	TRBV9	TGTGCCAGCAGCGTAGTGGATGCGGCTAGCACAGATACGCAGTATTTT	CASSVVDAASTDTQYF
few	TRBJ2-3	TRBD2	TRBV11-1	TGTGCCAGCAGCTTTGGACACCGGACTAGCGGCCCAGATACGCAGTATTTT	CASSFGHRTSGPDTQYF
.	TRBJ2-3	TRBD1	TRBV7-9	TGTGCCAGCAGCCTCCGGGACAGGGACACAGATACGCAGTATTTT	CASSLRDRDTDTQYF
.	TRBJ2-7	.	TRBV5-1	TGCGCCAGCAGACCGGACTCCTACGAGCAGTACTTC	CASRPDSYEQYF
.	TRBJ2-3	.	TRBV2	TGTGCCAGCAGTGAAGCCCCTCAGCACTCCACAGATACGCAGTATTTT	CASSEAPQHSTDTQYF
medium-sized	TRBJ2-1	.	TRBV11-1	TGTGCCAGCAGCTTACCGGACGCTCAGGTGAATGAGCAGTTCTTC	CASSLPDAQVNEQFF
.	TRBJ2-1	.	TRBV6-1	TGTGCCAGCAGTGAAGGGCGGGAATCCGTCAATGAGCAGTTCTTC	CASSEGRESVNEQFF
few	TRBJ2-3	TRBD2	TRBV28	TGTGCCAGCAGTCTACTAGCGGGACCCGAGTGGGGGGATACGCAGTATTTT	CASSLLAGPEWGDTQYF
.	TRBJ1-1	TRBD1	TRBV5-6	TGTGCCAGCAGCCGAGGGACAGGCGGCGCTGAAGCTTTCTTT	CASSRGTGGAEAFF
.	TRBJ1-1	.	TRBV6-6	TGTGCCAGCAGATCAACAGGTTGGGGGCAAGCTTTCTTT	CASRSTGWGQAFF
.	TRBJ2-2	.	TRBV21-1	TGTGCCAGCAGCAAAGACAGGGAACGCACCGGGGAGCTGTTTTTT	CASSKDRERTGELFF
.	TRBJ2-7	.	TRBV27	TGTGCCAGCAGCCGAGGGGGGGGAACTAACGAGCAGTACTTC	CASSRGGGTNEQYF
medium-sized	TRBJ2-7	.	TRBV10-2	TGCGCCAGCAGTGATGAGAGCAGGCCCAGAGGATACGAGCAGTACTTC	CASSDESRPRGYEQYF
.	TRBJ1-2	TRBD1	TRBV27	TGTGCCAGCAGTCCGGGACAGGCTAACTATGGCTACACCTTC	CASSPGQANYGYTF
.	TRBJ2-2	TRBD2	TRBV5-4	TGTGCCAGCAGCCGGGGGACTAGCGGGAGAGTGAGTTCCGGGGAGCTGTTTTTT	CASSRGTSGRVSSGELFF
.	TRBJ2-2	.	TRBV4-3	TGCGCCAGCAGCCAGGAGAGGGGGAACACCGGGGAGCTGTTTTTT	CASSQERGNTGELFF
.	TRBJ2-1	TRBD2	TRBV2	TGTGCCAGCAGTGAGGGACTAACATCCTACAATGAGCAGTTCTTC	CASSEGLTSYNEQFF
.	TRBJ2-7	.	TRBV14	TGTGCCAGCAGCCAAGATGAAGCTTTACCCTACGAGCAGTACTTC	CASSQDEALPYEQYF
.	TRBJ1-4	TRBD1	TRBV7-9	TGTGCCAGCAGCTCCGGGACAGGGAATGAAAAACTGTTTTTT	CASSSGTGNEKLFF
.	TRBJ1-1	TRBD1	TRBV6-6	TGTGCCAGCACCTTAGGACAGGGCTTTAGGACTGAAGCTTTCTTT	CASTLGQGFRTEAFF
.	TRBJ1-2	.	TRBV5-5	TGTGCCAGCAGCTTGGAGCAAGGGACGGCCCGAGGCTACACCTTC	CASSLEQGTARGYTF
.	TRBJ2-1	TRBD2	TRBV11-3	TGTGCCAGCAGCCCCAATCGGCCTAGCGGGAGCTACAATGAGCAGTTCTTC	CASSPNRPSGSYNEQFF
.	TRBJ1-6	.	TRBV27	TGTGCCAGCAGTTCCACGACGGATTATAATTCACCCCTCCACTTT	CASSSTTDYNSPLHF
few	TRBJ1-4	.	TRBV6-1	TGTGCCAGCAGTGTAGCGGCCTTTGCAACTAATGAAAAACTGTTTTTT	CASSVAAFATNEKLFF
few	TRBJ2-1	TRBD2	TRBV4-3	TGCGCCAGCAGCCTAGCGGGAGGGTACAATGAGCAGTTCTTC	CASSLAGGYNEQFF
.	TRBJ2-2	TRBD1	TRBV6-4	TGTGCCAGCAAATGGGACAGGGAGGGGCACCGGGGAGCTGTTTTT	CASKWDREGHRGAVF
once	TRBJ1-1	TRBD1	TRBV18	TGTGCCAGCTCACCACTGGACAGGGGGATTGGGACTGAAGCTTTCTTT	CASSPLDRGIGTEAFF
.	TRBJ2-5	.	TRBV28	TGTGCCAGCAGTGAGCTAGCGAGACAAGAGACCCAGTACTTC	CASSELARQETQYF
.	TRBJ1-2	.	TRBV7-9	TGTGCCAGCAGCCCTCCTCGGTACCCGGATGGCTACACCTTC	CASSPPRYPDGYTF
.	TRBJ2-3	.	TRBV11-3	TGTGCCAGCAGCTCCCCCGGGGCAAGCACAGATACGCAGTATTTT	CASSSPGASTDTQYF
.	TRBJ1-1	.	TRBV4-2	TGTGCCAGCAGCCAAGTAGGAGGGAATGAAGCTTTCTTT	CASSQVGGNEAFF
.	TRBJ1-1	.	TRBV27	TGTGCCAGCAGTCTGGGCCTTGAAGCTTTCTTT	CASSLGLEAFF
.	TRBJ2-2	.	TRBV27	TGTGCCAGCAGTTCCACCGGGGAGCTGTTTTTT	CASSSTGELFF
.	TRBJ2-5	TRBD1	TRBV29-1	TGCAGCGCGTCAGGGACAGTCGAAGAGACCCAGTACTTC	CSASGTVEETQYF
.	TRBJ2-1	.	TRBV7-6	TGTGCCAGCAGCTTAGCGGAACCCAATGAGCAGTTCTTC	CASSLAEPNEQFF
.	TRBJ1-1	TRBD1	TRBV27	TGTGCCAGCAGTGACAGACAGGGGGACACTGAAGCTTTCTTT	CASSDRQGDTEAFF
.	TRBJ2-5	TRBD1	TRBV15	TGTGCCACCAGCTTGACAGGGCGAGAGACCCAGTACTTC	CATSLTGRETQYF
.	TRBJ1-5	.	TRBV28	TGTGCCAGCAGCTTTACCCTTGGGGGCGTTGATAGCAATCAGCCCCAGCATTTT	CASSFTLGGVDSNQPQHF
.	TRBJ2-1	.	TRBV28	TGTGCCAGCAGTTGGATCCGCTCCTACAATGAGCAGTTCTTC	CASSWIRSYNEQFF
.	TRBJ2-2	.	TRBV7-9	TGTGCCAGCAGCTCCGGACAGGGAGGGACCGGGGAGCTGTTTTTT	CASSSGQGGTGELFF
.	TRBJ2-7	.	TRBV4-2	TGTGCCAGCAGCCAAGGAACTAGTGGGAACTACGAGCAGTACTTC	CASSQGTSGNYEQYF
medium-sized	TRBJ1-2	TRBD1	TRBV29-1	TGCAGCGTTGAAATTCGGGACAGAGTTAACTATGGCTACACCTTC	CSVEIRDRVNYGYTF
.	TRBJ2-5	.	TRBV7-8	TGTGCCAGCAGCTTCTTCTCGGGGCCCGAGACCCAGTACTTC	CASSFFSGPETQYF
.	TRBJ2-3	TRBD2	TRBV15	TGTGCCACCAGCTCAGCGGGAGCGGCAGATACGCAGTATTTT	CATSSAGAADTQYF
.	TRBJ1-5	.	TRBV7-9	TGTGCCAGCAGCCCCGAAGGATGGGATCAGCCCCAGCATTTT	CASSPEGWDQPQHF
.	TRBJ2-1	.	TRBV11-2	TGTGCCAGCAGCTTAGCAGCAGATGAGCAGTTCTTC	CASSLAADEQFF
once	TRBJ1-1	.	TRBV25-1	TGTGCCAGCAGTGAAAAGGGGTACAGCCTTGACGAAGCTTTCTTT	CASSEKGYSLDEAFF
.	TRBJ1-2	.	TRBV6-5	TGTGCCAGCAGTTACTCGATAGGAGGGGCCGTCTATGGCTACACCTTC	CASSYSIGGAVYGYTF
.	TRBJ2-7	.	TRBV11-2	TGTGCCAGCAGCTTGGGGAATCTTTACGAGCAGTACTTC	CASSLGNLYEQYF
.	TRBJ1-1	.	TRBV11-3	TGTGCCAGCAGCTTAGCCGCAGGGGTCACTGAAGCTTTCTTT	CASSLAAGVTEAFF
medium-sized	TRBJ2-2	.	TRBV5-1	TGCGCCAGCAGCTTGGAAATCCGCCAAAACACCGGGGAGCTGTTTTTT	CASSLEIRQNTGELFF
.	TRBJ2-7	TRBD1	TRBV28	TGTGCCAGCAGTGGGGGGGACAGGGTATCGTACGAGCAGTACTTC	CASSGGDRVSYEQYF